Following are 32 T cell receptor beta chains from one sample sequenced in a study of cytomegalovirus exposure and HLA in healthy donors. Primers included in the PCR were 60 Vbeta and 13 Jbeta primers. Libraries were prepared by immunoSEQ multiplex PCR; TCRdb keeps only in-frame clonotypes and omits some of them. The table includes some 140,000 clones, approximately 85% detected once. Sample: PBMCs. The receptors stem from a woman between 50 and 59 years old in good health and CMV-seropositive.

J is TRBJ2-7 and V is TRBV5-4; TRBD1 aligns across 7 bases. Trimming at V came to 4 bases and at J to 4 bases, leaving 8 bases not matched to a gene. Germline assignment: CDR1 SGHNT and CDR2 YYREEE (reference sequence). CDR3 length equals 14 residues. Written as DNA, the CDR3 is TGTGCCAGCAGCCAGCTGGGGACAGCTTACGAGCAGTACTTC. It codes for CASSQLGTAYEQYF.

The chain's CDR3 is CASSFGGRGTDTQYF. Written as DNA, the CDR3 is TGTGCCAGCAGTTTTGGCGGGAGGGGCACAGATACGCAGTATTTT. The chain combines TRBV28 with TRBJ2-3, with 9 bases that match TRBD2. This CDR3 region has 15 residues. V was pared by 3 bases and J by 1 base, with 2 bases of the junction left unmatched. CDR1 is MDHEN and CDR2 is SYDVKM in the germline V gene.

The gene calls are TRBV21-1 and TRBJ1-4; TRBD1 is taken as the D call from the table, unchecked against the DNA. TRBV21-1 is a pseudogene segment. The CDR3 runs 17 residues. CDR3 in amino acids: CASSKVDSLFTNEKLFF. In DNA form, the CDR3 reads TGTGCCAGCAGCAAAGTAGACAGTTTATTCACTAATGAAAAACTGTTTTTT.

The V and J genes are TRBV4-1 and TRBJ1-1; tentatively, D is TRBD1 (6 bases). The CDR3 sequence is 16 residues long. The germline gives CDR1 MGHRA, CDR2 YSYEKL. V lost 3 bases to trimming and J lost 4 bases, with 18 bases between them. The CDR3 region is CASSHRGSGGSTEAFF. CDR3 DNA sequence: TGCGCCAGCAGCCACCGGGGATCGGGGGGCTCCACTGAAGCTTTCTTT.

The sample holds a few counts of this clone. A read error may be the cause here, since a much bigger clone is one base away. Different DNA sequences within this sample yield the same CDR3. CDR3: CAWGFGGTEAFF. The CDR3 nucleotides read TGTGCCTGGGGGTTCGGAGGCACTGAAGCTTTCTTC. The chain has TRBV30 and TRBJ1-1; D remains ambiguous. The germline gives CDR1 GTSNPN, CDR2 SVGIG (reference sequence). The CDR3 consists of 12 residues.

CDR3 region: CASGRNTGELFF. DNA of the CDR3: TGTGCCAGCGGCAGGAACACCGGGGAGCTGTTTTTT. The V and J genes are TRBV7-3 and TRBJ2-2; D unresolved. The CDR3 covers 12 residues. The germline V gene has CDR1 SGHTA and CDR2 FQGTGA. V lost 8 bases and J 1 base, leaving 5 bases between the germline ends.

The V call is TRBV27, the J call TRBJ2-5; 9 bases map to TRBD1. This CDR3 is 14 amino acids long. After removal of 6 bases from V and 4 bases from J, the junction contained 6 bases not matched to a gene. The V gene's germline CDR1 is MNHEY and CDR2 SMNVEV (reference sequence). This CDR3 is CASRTQGAGETQYF. The CDR3 DNA is TGTGCCAGCAGGACACAGGGGGCTGGAGAGACCCAGTACTTC.

The chain joins TRBV6-1 to TRBJ2-7; D is perhaps TRBD1 (5 bases). CDR1 and CDR2 (germline): MNHNS, SASEGT. The V end was cut by 9 bases, the J end by 2 bases, with 20 bases between. The CDR3 has 15 residues. The CDR3 DNA sequence: TGTGCCAGGAGGCTGTGGGCAGGGCGCCCCTACGAGCAGTACTTC. Protein: CARRLWAGRPYEQYF.

The chain is built from TRBV7-9 and TRBJ2-1, with TRBD2 matching 11 bases. With V trimmed by 4 bases and J by 0 bases, 8 bases remained unmatched. The CDR3 runs 18 residues. CDR1 and CDR2 from the germline V gene are SEHNR and FQNEAQ (reference sequence). The CDR3 reads CASSSLAGGLSSYNEQFF. Here the CDR3 DNA reads TGTGCCAGCAGCTCCTTAGCGGGAGGGCTTAGCTCCTACAATGAGCAGTTCTTC.

The rearrangement joins TRBV27 to TRBJ1-2; no definite D call. The CDR3 has 14 amino acids. The germline gives CDR1 MNHEY, CDR2 SMNVEV (reference sequence). V gave up 8 bases and J gave up 2 bases, with 15 bases separating them. CDR3 in amino acids: CASGPWGGNYGYTF. The CDR3 bases are TGTGCCAGCGGACCTTGGGGAGGGAACTATGGCTACACCTTC.

In DNA form, the CDR3 reads TGTGCCTGGAGTGTCCTAGCGGGGGGAAATGAGCAGTTCTTC. Translation gives CAWSVLAGGNEQFF. The chain combines TRBV30 with TRBJ2-1, with 11 bases lining up with TRBD2. The V gene's germline CDR1 is GTSNPN and CDR2 SVGIG (reference sequence). The length of the CDR3 is 14 residues. Germline trimming cut 0 bases from V and 7 bases from J; bases unmatched to any gene: 2.

As regards this clone: In this CDR3 the conserved last residue, phenylalanine or tryptophan, is missing, so a read error is likely. This chain links TRBV7-6 with TRBJ2-7, with 8 bases that match TRBD1. Germline CDR1 SGHVS, CDR2 FNYEAQ. The CDR3 spans 13 residues. V lost 1 base, J lost 7 bases, and 3 bases stayed unmatched. CDR3 sequence: CASSLGTGQEQYL. The CDR3 DNA sequence: TGTGCCAGCAGCTTAGGGACAGGGCAAGAGCAGTACCTC.

This chain connects TRBV5-1 to TRBJ2-7; 7 bases line up with TRBD1. The CDR3 consists of 15 residues. From germline, CDR1 is SGHRS and CDR2 YFSETQ. Germline trimming cut 0 bases from V and 5 bases from J; bases unmatched to any gene: 8. This CDR3 reads CASSLAGTDLNEQYF. The CDR3 nucleotides are TGCGCCAGCAGCTTGGCCGGGACAGATCTAAACGAGCAGTACTTC.

V and J are TRBV7-9 and TRBJ1-2; maybe TRBD1 (6 bases). CDR3 length: 11 amino acids. Looked up from germline, CDR1 is SEHNR and CDR2 is FQNEAQ (reference sequence). Trimming took 5 bases from V and 10 from J, leaving 11 bases between them. In DNA form, the CDR3 reads TGTGCCAGCAGCCTACAGGGCCCCTACACCTTC. Translating gives CASSLQGPYTF.

The chain carries TRBV5-4 and TRBJ2-2; TRBD2 is a possible D gene (6 bases). The ends were cut back, 2 bases at V and 5 bases at J, with 16 bases in the middle. This CDR3 is 16 amino acids long. CDR1 and CDR2 from the germline V gene are SGHNT and YYREEE (reference sequence). CDR3 DNA: TGTGCCAGCAGCTTAGATTTGGGGGGAAAAACCGGGGAGCTGTTTTTT. Its translation: CASSLDLGGKTGELFF. Together with reference TRBV5-4 and TRBJ2-2, the CDR3 gives the full variable domain: ETGVTQSPTHLIKTRGQQVTLRCSSQSGHNTVSWYQQALGQGPQFIFQYYREEENGRGNFPPRFSGLQFPNYSSELNVNALELDDSALYLCASSLDLGGKTGELFFGEGSRLTVL.

The J gene is TRBJ2-5, the V gene TRBV30; no definite D call. The CDR3 contains 11 residues. V was trimmed by 1 base and J by 2 bases, leaving 2 bases between them. CDR1 GTSNPN and CDR2 SVGIG come from the germline V gene (reference sequence). The CDR3, as DNA: TGTGCCTGGAGTGCTCAAGAGACCCAGTACTTC. Protein sequence: CAWSAQETQYF.

The chain joins TRBV4-1 to TRBJ2-1; 8 bases match TRBD2. CDR3 length: 15 residues. With 3 bases clipped from V and 7 bases from J, the junction kept 8 bases outside the gene matches. In germline, CDR1 is MGHRA, CDR2 YSYEKL. CDR3 protein: CASSHYGTSGNEQFF. The CDR3 coding sequence is TGCGCCAGCAGCCACTATGGGACTAGTGGGAATGAGCAGTTCTTC.

J is TRBJ1-1 and V is TRBV5-1; 8 nucleotides match TRBD1. Germline V lookup: CDR1 SGHRS, CDR2 YFSETQ. V lost 7 bases to trimming and J lost 5 bases; unmatched junction nucleotides: 1. The CDR3 has 11 amino acids. CDR3 in DNA: TGCGCCAGCCGGACAGGGACTGAAGCTTTCTTT. It codes for CASRTGTEAFF.

The rearrangement links TRBV27 to TRBJ2-1, with a weak D call TRBD2 (6 bases). The CDR3 length is 17 residues. V shed 0 bases and J shed 0 bases, with 12 bases lying between them. CDR1 MNHEY and CDR2 SMNVEV come from the germline V gene (reference sequence). CDR3 amino acids: CASSLSRLVNSYNEQFF. CDR3 nucleotide sequence: TGTGCCAGCAGTTTATCGCGACTAGTTAACTCCTACAATGAGCAGTTCTTC.

This chain uses TRBV7-3 with TRBJ2-7; TRBD1 matches 7 bases. Germline V CDR1 and CDR2: SGHTA, FQGTGA. V shed 6 bases, J shed 6 bases, and the junction held 8 bases outside the gene matches. The CDR3 sequence is 13 residues long. The CDR3 DNA reads as TGTGCCAGCAGTCCCACAGGGGTGGGCGAGCAGTACTTC. Translated: CASSPTGVGEQYF.

The chain employs TRBV7-2 and TRBJ2-3, with D unclear. The CDR3 sequence is 14 residues long. Germline values: CDR1 SGHTA, CDR2 FQGNSA. V lost 0 bases to trimming and J lost 6 bases, with 10 bases between them. The CDR3 nucleotides read TGTGCCAGCAGCTTAGCTTTCAGGTTGGATACGCAGTATTTT. It translates to CASSLAFRLDTQYF.

The genes are TRBV4-1 and TRBJ1-1, with 9 bases lining up with TRBD1. The CDR3 extends over 16 amino acids. Germline CDR1 reads MGHRA; CDR2 reads YSYEKL. After removal of 4 bases from V and 7 bases from J, the junction contained 13 bases not matched to a gene. This chain's CDR3 is CASSRGQGGEPIEAFF. The CDR3 DNA sequence: TGCGCCAGCAGCCGGGGACAGGGTGGTGAGCCCATTGAAGCTTTCTTT.

V and J are TRBV28 and TRBJ1-5, with D possibly being TRBD1 (5 bases). Per the germline V gene, CDR1 is MDHEN and CDR2 is SYDVKM. This CDR3 spans 15 amino acids. Deletions cut 5 bases from V and 3 bases from J, with 14 bases between. The CDR3 DNA is TGTGCCAGCAGTGCGACAGCTCGGCTCAATCAGCCCCAGCATTTT. Translation gives CASSATARLNQPQHF.

The rearrangement joins TRBV4-1 to TRBJ2-6, with D unclear. The germline V and J ends were trimmed by 3 bases and 0 bases, with 9 bases remaining between them. The CDR3 loop spans 16 amino acids. Per the germline V gene, CDR1 is MGHRA and CDR2 is YSYEKL. The DNA of the CDR3 is TGCGCCAGCAGCCAGAGCTCATTCTCTGGGGCCAACGTCCTGACTTTC. As protein: CASSQSSFSGANVLTF.

The chain couples TRBV28 to TRBJ1-2; D unresolved. The CDR3 runs to 13 residues. CDR1 is MDHEN, CDR2 SYDVKM, per germline. Trimming pared 1 base from V and 3 bases from J, leaving 6 bases between. CDR3 DNA sequence: TGTGCCAGCAGTTTATTGACATACTATGGCTACACCTTC. This translates into CASSLLTYYGYTF.

In its sample, this clone was seen once. The chain combines TRBV6-5 with TRBJ2-1, with 9 bases aligning to TRBD1. Germline loops: CDR1 MNHEY, CDR2 SVGAGI. With V trimmed by 6 bases and J by 7 bases, 10 bases remained unmatched. CDR3 length: 15 residues. CDR3 loop: CASSPTQDRGNEQFF. The CDR3 DNA reads as TGTGCCAGCAGCCCTACCCAGGACAGGGGAAATGAGCAGTTCTTC.

This clone appeared a single time. The chain has TRBV5-1 and TRBJ2-5; D gene uncertain. This CDR3 contains 14 residues. V lost 0 bases and J 1 base, leaving 7 bases between the germline ends. Looked up from germline, CDR1 is SGHRS and CDR2 is YFSETQ. The CDR3 loop is CASSLDSFQETQYF. In nucleotides, the CDR3 is TGCGCCAGCAGCTTGGATAGCTTCCAAGAGACCCAGTACTTC.

The chain uses TRBV9 and TRBJ2-6, with 7 bases lining up with TRBD2. Trimming took 3 bases from V and 0 from J; bases not matched to a gene: 9. The CDR3 sequence is 18 residues long. Germline CDR1 is SGDLS and CDR2 is YYNGEE. The CDR3 sequence is CASSALSGESSGANVLTF. In DNA form, the CDR3 reads TGTGCCAGCAGCGCCCTGAGCGGGGAAAGCTCTGGGGCCAACGTCCTGACTTTC. Full variable domain (outside the CDR3, taken from reference TRBV9 and TRBJ2-6): DSGVTQTPKHLITATGQRVTLRCSPRSGDLSVYWYQQSLDQGLQFLIQYYNGEERAKGNILERFSAQQFPDLHSELNLSSLELGDSALYFCASSALSGESSGANVLTFGAGSRLTVL.

V is TRBV6-1 and J is TRBJ1-4; TRBD1 matches at 11 bases. Trimming cost V 6 bases and J 7 bases; bases outside gene matches: 4. The CDR3 covers 14 residues. Per germline, CDR1 MNHNS and CDR2 SASEGT. CDR3 in amino acids: CASSKGQGGEKLFF. CDR3 nucleotide sequence: TGTGCCAGCAGCAAGGGACAGGGGGGTGAAAAACTGTTTTTT.

The chain combines TRBV28 with TRBJ1-2, with TRBD1 identical over 9 bases. CDR3 length: 13 residues. The junction had 7 bases not matched to a gene; V was cut back by 5 bases and J by 9 bases. The germline V gene has CDR1 MDHEN and CDR2 SYDVKM. The CDR3 DNA is TGTGCCAGCAGTCCTCCCGGACAGGGGAGCTACACCTTC. The encoded protein is CASSPPGQGSYTF.

The chain couples TRBV5-1 to TRBJ1-4; TRBD1 matches at 7 bases. The germline gives CDR1 SGHRS, CDR2 YFSETQ. The junction had 7 bases not matched to a gene; V was cut back by 1 base and J by 7 bases. The CDR3 runs 15 residues. Written as DNA, the CDR3 is TGCGCCAGCAGCTTGAGTGGGACAGTCTTTGAAAAACTGTTTTTT. Translating gives CASSLSGTVFEKLFF.

This chain connects TRBV5-1 to TRBJ2-3, with 11 positions matching TRBD2. Germline lookup yields CDR1 SGHRS and CDR2 YFSETQ. V shed 0 bases and J 6 bases; nucleotides not matched to a gene: 6. CDR3 length equals 16 residues. The CDR3, as DNA: TGCGCCAGCAGCTTGGTAGGGACTAGCGGATTTGATACGCAGTATTTT. As protein: CASSLVGTSGFDTQYF.